This T cell receptor beta chain was profiled in a study of blood T cell repertoires in COVID-19. Across the study: Collection of acute and convalescent COVID-19 samples took place in the United States, Italy and Spain.

After removal of 2 bases from V and 8 bases from J, the junction contained 8 bases not matched to a gene. Germline loops: CDR1 SGHTA, CDR2 FQGNSA. This CDR3 contains 14 residues. Assay used: immunoSEQ multiplex PCR; TCRdb lists only in-frame clones, some missing. The profile shows roughly 410,000 clones, approximately 90% of them singletons. The source of this sequence is a woman in her thirties or forties with COVID-19, enrolled during active disease. The chain uses TRBV7-2 and TRBJ1-2; TRBD1 matches 7 bases. Specimen: peripheral blood. The CDR3 is CASSLPGTAEGYTF. The CDR3 DNA reads as TGTGCCAGCAGCTTACCGGGGACAGCAGAAGGCTACACCTTC.